One sample yielded the 18 T cell receptor beta chains listed below, sequenced in a study of T cell repertoires in cytomegalovirus infection. TCRdb recomputed calls from the reads with MiXCR, one row per CDR3 protein. The top ten hold around 2.5% of the sample, which has hundreds of thousands of distinct CDR3 sequences, 9.6% seen once. Sequencing was carried out using PBMCs. The receptors were gathered from a human donor in good health (CMV status not recorded). Some clones in this sample may be carry-over from other donors' samples.

This clonotype was seen many times. J is TRBJ1-4 and V is TRBV5-5; TRBD1 matches 10 bases. The V segment lost 0 bases and the J segment 8 bases; nucleotides outside the gene matches: 4. Germline lookup yields CDR1 SGHKS and CDR2 YYEKEE (reference sequence). The CDR3 is 15 residues long. CDR3 sequence reads: CASSLVGTGEEKLFF. CDR3 sequence (DNA): TGTGCCAGCAGCTTGGTTGGGACAGGGGAAGAAAAACTGTTTTTT. The whole variable domain, remainder taken from reference TRBV5-5 and TRBJ1-4, is DAGVTQSPTHLIKTRGQQVTLRCSPISGHKSVSWYQQVLGQGPQFIFQYYEKEERGRGNFPDRFSARQFPNYSSELNVNALLLGDSALYLCASSLVGTGEEKLFFGSGTQLSVL.

This clonotype was counted between two and nine times. The rearrangement uses TRBV6-6 and TRBJ2-3; 8 nucleotides line up with TRBD1. The J segment lost 10 bases and the V segment lost 1 base, leaving 4 bases of the junction unmatched. Germline CDR1 reads MNHNY; CDR2 reads SVGAGI (reference sequence). The CDR3 spans 13 residues. The CDR3 sequence: CASSYLGTGPQYF. As DNA, the CDR3 is TGTGCCAGCAGTTACTTGGGGACAGGCCCGCAGTATTTT.

The rearrangement joins TRBV6-5 to TRBJ2-3, with a possible D match to TRBD2 (6 bases). Germline V lookup: CDR1 MNHEY, CDR2 SVGAGI. This CDR3 is built from 16 residues. V lost 5 bases to trimming and J lost 0 bases, with 15 bases between them. The CDR3 protein is CASSRHGGTSTDTQYF. For the CDR3, the DNA is TGTGCCAGCAGTCGTCACGGGGGAACTAGCACAGATACGCAGTATTTT.

This clonotype was observed at least ten times. This sequence joins TRBV6-6 and TRBJ2-5; TRBD1 matches at 8 bases. The germline V gene has CDR1 MNHNY and CDR2 SVGAGI (reference sequence). V lost 5 bases, J lost 5 bases, and 10 bases stayed unmatched. This CDR3 has 15 amino acids. The CDR3 nucleotides read TGTGCCAGCAGTCCCCAGGGGGCTACTATTGAGACCCAGTACTTC. Amino acid sequence: CASSPQGATIETQYF.

This clonotype was recorded a few times. The chain couples TRBV20-1 to TRBJ2-5; 10 bases agree with TRBD2. The CDR3 spans 15 residues. V shed 8 bases, J shed 5 bases, and the junction held 14 bases outside the gene matches. The germline V gene encodes CDR1 DFQATT and CDR2 SNEGSKA (reference sequence). The CDR3 DNA reads TGCAGTCCCGCTAGCGGGGGCCCCCTAGGGGAGACCCAGTACTTC. It specifies CSPASGGPLGETQYF.

The chain has TRBV5-1 and TRBJ2-7; 8 nucleotides line up with TRBD1. V was pared by 3 bases and J by 3 bases, with 8 bases of the junction left unmatched. This CDR3 is built from 15 residues. Germline V CDR1 and CDR2: SGHRS, YFSETQ. The CDR3 protein is CASSYGQGTYYEQYF. For the CDR3, the DNA is TGCGCCAGCAGCTACGGACAGGGTACATACTACGAGCAGTACTTC. Full variable domain (missing parts from reference TRBV5-1 and TRBJ2-7): KAGVTQTPRYLIKTRGQQVTLSCSPISGHRSVSWYQQTPGQGLQFLFEYFSETQRNKGNFPGRFSGRQFSNSRSEMNVSTLELGDSALYLCASSYGQGTYYEQYFGPGTRLTVT.

In this sample, this clonotype turned up many times. V and J are TRBV28 and TRBJ2-1, with 12 bases lining up with TRBD2. This CDR3 spans 16 amino acids. The V and J ends lost 6 bases and 4 bases, in that order; junction bases with no gene match: 7. Germline lookup yields CDR1 MDHEN and CDR2 SYDVKM. DNA of the CDR3: TGTGCCAGCAGACCTCTTCTAGCGGGGGGGTACAATGAGCAGTTCTTC. It codes for CASRPLLAGGYNEQFF.

This chain connects TRBV29-1 to TRBJ1-1, with 7 positions matching TRBD1. The CDR3 is made up of 13 amino acids. Germline V lookup: CDR1 SQVTM, CDR2 ANQGSEA. The ends lost 7 bases at V and 6 bases at J; junction bases unmatched: 11. The CDR3 spells CSGQDRVESEAFF. The CDR3 DNA follows: TGCAGCGGCCAAGACAGGGTTGAATCTGAAGCTTTCTTT.

The V and J genes are TRBV27 and TRBJ2-7, with D possibly being TRBD1 or TRBD2 (6 bases each). V was clipped by 10 bases and J by 6 bases, with 19 bases between them. From germline, CDR1 is MNHEY and CDR2 SMNVEV (reference sequence). This CDR3 is built from 13 residues. In DNA form, the CDR3 reads TGTGCCACCGGCGGGACACGGAGCGTCGAGCAGTACTTC. Protein: CATGGTRSVEQYF.

This clonotype was counted only a few times. The chain is built from TRBV13 and TRBJ1-4, with D possibly being TRBD1 (5 bases). Trimming cost V 4 bases and J 3 bases, with 18 bases left between them. This CDR3 spans 17 amino acids. The germline gives CDR1 PRHDT, CDR2 FYEKMQ (reference sequence). For the CDR3, the DNA is TGTGCCAGCAGCTGGCTGGGGGGGGGTTCGGCTAATGAAAAACTGTTTTTT. As protein: CASSWLGGGSANEKLFF.

In this sample, this clonotype turned up many times. The chain carries TRBV5-4 and TRBJ1-2, with D possibly matching TRBD1 (6 bases). The CDR3 spans 15 residues. Germline values: CDR1 SGHNT, CDR2 YYREEE (reference sequence). V lost 1 base, J lost 8 bases, and 18 bases lay in between. The CDR3 region is CASSLSARGGEGYTF. The CDR3 DNA reads as TGTGCCAGCAGCTTGTCTGCCAGGGGAGGTGAAGGCTACACCTTC.

This clonotype was detected many times. The chain joins TRBV15 to TRBJ2-1, with TRBD1 matching over 8 bases. Germline V gene sequence: CDR1 LNHNV, CDR2 YYDKDF (reference sequence). V gave up 5 bases and J gave up 6 bases; unmatched junction bases: 6. CDR3 length: 14 amino acids. CDR3 nucleotides: TGTGCCACCAGCTATGACAGGGGACCCAATGAGCAGTTCTTC. Translation gives CATSYDRGPNEQFF.

This clonotype was observed a few times. CDR3 sequence (DNA): TGTGCCAGCAGTCGGGGGGGCCAAGCAGATACGCAGTATTTT. Protein product: CASSRGGQADTQYF. This chain joins TRBV12-3 or TRBV12-4 and TRBJ2-3; TRBD2 matches at 8 bases. Unmatched junction bases numbered 5, after V lost 5 bases and J lost 4 bases. This CDR3 has 14 residues.

This clonotype was observed at least ten times. This chain uses TRBV25-1 with TRBJ2-3, with TRBD1 identical over 8 bases. The CDR3 length is 18 residues. Trimming took 4 bases from V and 3 from J; bases not matched to a gene: 15. Germline loops: CDR1 MGHDK, CDR2 SYGVNS. CDR3 sequence: CASSARSIQGVETDTQYF. The CDR3 nucleotides are TGTGCCAGCAGTGCGCGATCCATACAGGGGGTAGAGACAGATACGCAGTATTTT.

This clonotype was found many times. The rearrangement links TRBV6-6 to TRBJ2-1; TRBD1 matches at 10 bases. This CDR3 contains 15 residues. Per the germline V gene, CDR1 is MNHNY and CDR2 is SVGAGI (reference sequence). J gave up 6 bases and V 0 bases, and 2 bases lay outside the gene matches. The CDR3 DNA reads as TGTGCCAGCAGTTACTCGAGGACAGGGGGCAATGAGCAGTTCTTC. Its translation: CASSYSRTGGNEQFF.

This clonotype was recorded at least ten times. V and J are TRBV28 and TRBJ1-4; possibly TRBD1 for D (6 bases). CDR3 length: 16 amino acids. Germline loops: CDR1 MDHEN, CDR2 SYDVKM. Trimming pared 6 bases from V and 2 bases from J, leaving 16 bases between. CDR3 in amino acids: CASSPSATGTNEKLFF. The CDR3, as DNA: TGTGCCAGCAGCCCTTCGGCCACAGGGACTAATGAAAAACTGTTTTTT.

This clonotype was seen more than once but under ten times. This sequence joins TRBV7-9 and TRBJ2-2; 10 bases are shared with TRBD2. Germline V gene lookup returns CDR1 SEHNR and CDR2 FQNEAQ (reference sequence). The junction had 7 bases not matched to a gene; V was cut back by 5 bases and J by 4 bases. CDR3 length: 16 residues. The CDR3 spells CASSPQRGGTTGELFF. Written as DNA, the CDR3 is TGTGCCAGCAGCCCCCAGCGGGGGGGCACCACCGGGGAGCTGTTTTTT.

On this clonotype itself: It may be a read error: a sequence one base away is much more abundant. This sequence joins TRBV6-2 or TRBV6-3 and TRBJ1-5; 8 bases are shared with TRBD1. Germline values: CDR1 MNHEY, CDR2 SVGEGT. J gave up 2 bases and V 6 bases, and 15 bases lay outside the gene matches. The CDR3 has 18 residues. CDR3 amino acids: CASSPGTGPRLGNQPQHF. The CDR3 coding sequence is TGTGCCAGCAGCCCCGGGACAGGACCTCGACTAGGCAATCAGCCCCAGCATTTT.